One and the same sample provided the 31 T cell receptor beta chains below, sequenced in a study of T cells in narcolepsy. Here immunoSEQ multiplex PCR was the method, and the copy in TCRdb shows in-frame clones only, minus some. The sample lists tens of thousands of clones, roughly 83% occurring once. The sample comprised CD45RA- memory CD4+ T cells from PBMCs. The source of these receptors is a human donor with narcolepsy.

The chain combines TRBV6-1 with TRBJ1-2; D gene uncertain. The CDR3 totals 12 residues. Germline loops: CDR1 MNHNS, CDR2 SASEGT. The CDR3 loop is CASAGSDYGYTF. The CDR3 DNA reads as TGTGCATCTGCGGGCAGCGACTATGGCTACACCTTC.

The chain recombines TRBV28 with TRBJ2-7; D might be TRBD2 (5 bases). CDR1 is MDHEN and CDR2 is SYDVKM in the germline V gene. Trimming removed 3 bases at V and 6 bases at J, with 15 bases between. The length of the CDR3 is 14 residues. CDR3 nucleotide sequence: TGTGCCAGCAGTTTCGGGCAGTCCCGGGGCGAGCAGTACTTC. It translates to CASSFGQSRGEQYF.

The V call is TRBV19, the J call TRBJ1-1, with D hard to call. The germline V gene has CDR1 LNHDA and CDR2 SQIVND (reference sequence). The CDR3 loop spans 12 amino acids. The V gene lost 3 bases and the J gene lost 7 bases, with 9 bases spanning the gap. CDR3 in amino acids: CASSILFGEAFF. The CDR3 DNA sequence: TGTGCCAGTAGTATTCTGTTCGGTGAAGCTTTCTTT. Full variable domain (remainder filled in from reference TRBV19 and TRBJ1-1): DGGITQSPKYLFRKEGQNVTLSCEQNLNHDAMYWYRQDPGQGLRLIYYSQIVNDFQKGDIAEGYSVSREKKESFPLTVTSAQKNPTAFYLCASSILFGEAFFGQGTRLTVV.

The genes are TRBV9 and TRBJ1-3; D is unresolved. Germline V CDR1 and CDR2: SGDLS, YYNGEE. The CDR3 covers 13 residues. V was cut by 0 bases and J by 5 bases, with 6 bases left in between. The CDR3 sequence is CASSVGLRNTIYF. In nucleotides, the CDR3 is TGTGCCAGCAGCGTAGGGCTCCGAAACACCATATATTTT.

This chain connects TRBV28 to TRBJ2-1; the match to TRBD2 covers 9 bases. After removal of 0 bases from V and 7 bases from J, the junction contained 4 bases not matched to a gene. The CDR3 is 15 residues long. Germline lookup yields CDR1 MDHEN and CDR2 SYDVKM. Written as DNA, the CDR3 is TGTGCCAGCAGTTTATGGCGCGGGAGGGTGAATGAGCAGTTCTTC. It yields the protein CASSLWRGRVNEQFF. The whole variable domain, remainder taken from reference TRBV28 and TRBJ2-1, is DVKVTQSSRYLVKRTGEKVFLECVQDMDHENMFWYRQDPGLGLRLIYFSYDVKMKEKGDIPEGYSVSREKKERFSLILESASTNQTSMYLCASSLWRGRVNEQFFGPGTRLTVL.

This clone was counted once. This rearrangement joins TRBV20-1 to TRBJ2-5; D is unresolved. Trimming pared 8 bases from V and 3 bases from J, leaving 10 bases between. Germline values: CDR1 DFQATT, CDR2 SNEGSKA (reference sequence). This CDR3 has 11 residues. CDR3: CSPLGKETQYF. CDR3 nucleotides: TGCAGTCCGCTAGGTAAAGAGACCCAGTACTTC.

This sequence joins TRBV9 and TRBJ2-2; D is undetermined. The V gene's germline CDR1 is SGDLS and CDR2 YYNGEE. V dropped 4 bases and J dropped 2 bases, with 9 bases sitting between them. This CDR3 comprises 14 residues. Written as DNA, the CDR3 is TGTGCCAGCAGCTTTGGTCCAAACACCGGGGAGCTGTTTTTT. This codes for CASSFGPNTGELFF. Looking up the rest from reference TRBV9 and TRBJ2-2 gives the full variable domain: DSGVTQTPKHLITATGQRVTLRCSPRSGDLSVYWYQQSLDQGLQFLIQYYNGEERAKGNILERFSAQQFPDLHSELNLSSLELGDSALYFCASSFGPNTGELFFGEGSRLTVL.

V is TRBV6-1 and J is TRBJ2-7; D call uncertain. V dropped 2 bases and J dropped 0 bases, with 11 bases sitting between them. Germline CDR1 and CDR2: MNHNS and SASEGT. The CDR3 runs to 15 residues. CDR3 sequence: CASSEQPINSYEQYF. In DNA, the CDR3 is TGTGCCAGCAGTGAACAGCCGATAAACTCCTACGAGCAGTACTTC.

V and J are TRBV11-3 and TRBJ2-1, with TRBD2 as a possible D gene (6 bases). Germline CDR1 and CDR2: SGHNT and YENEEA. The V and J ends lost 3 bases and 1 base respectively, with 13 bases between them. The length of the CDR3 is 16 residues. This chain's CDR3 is CASSFSGESSYNEQFF. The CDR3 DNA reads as TGTGCCAGCAGCTTTTCGGGGGAGAGTTCCTACAATGAGCAGTTCTTC. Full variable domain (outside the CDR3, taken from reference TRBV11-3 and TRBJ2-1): EAGVVQSPRYKIIEKKQPVAFWCNPISGHNTLYWYLQNLGQGPELLIRYENEEAVDDSQLPKDRFSAERLKGVDSTLKIQPAELGDSAVYLCASSFSGESSYNEQFFGPGTRLTVL.

The CDR3 region is CASRYRGGGEKLFF. Here the CDR3 DNA reads TGTGCCAGTAGATACAGGGGCGGGGGAGAAAAACTGTTTTTT. This chain uses TRBV19 with TRBJ1-4, with TRBD1 identical over 7 bases. The germline V gene has CDR1 LNHDA and CDR2 SQIVND (reference sequence). This CDR3 is built from 14 residues. The junction had 9 bases not matched to a gene; V was cut back by 6 bases and J by 8 bases.

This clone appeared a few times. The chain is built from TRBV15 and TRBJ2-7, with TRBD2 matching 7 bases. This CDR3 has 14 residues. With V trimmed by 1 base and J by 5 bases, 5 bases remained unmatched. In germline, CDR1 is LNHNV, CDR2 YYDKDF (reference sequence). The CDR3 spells CATSRGDYENEQYF. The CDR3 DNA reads TGTGCCACCAGCAGAGGGGACTACGAGAACGAGCAGTACTTC.

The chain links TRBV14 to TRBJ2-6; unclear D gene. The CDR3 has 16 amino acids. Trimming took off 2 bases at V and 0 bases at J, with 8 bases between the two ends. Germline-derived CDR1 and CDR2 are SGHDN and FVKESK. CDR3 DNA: TGTGCCAGCAGCCAACGGGTAGACTCTGGGGCCAACGTCCTGACTTTC. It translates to CASSQRVDSGANVLTF.

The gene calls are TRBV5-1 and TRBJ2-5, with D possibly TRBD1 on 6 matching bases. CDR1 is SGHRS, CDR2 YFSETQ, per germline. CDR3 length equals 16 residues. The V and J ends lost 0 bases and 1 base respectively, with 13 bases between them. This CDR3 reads CASSLGAGALQETQYF. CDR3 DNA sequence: TGCGCCAGCAGCTTGGGGGCAGGGGCCCTCCAAGAGACCCAGTACTTC.

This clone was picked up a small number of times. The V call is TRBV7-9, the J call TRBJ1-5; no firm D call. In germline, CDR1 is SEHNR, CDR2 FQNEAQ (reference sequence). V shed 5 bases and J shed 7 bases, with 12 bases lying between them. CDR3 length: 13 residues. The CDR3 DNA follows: TGTGCCAGCAGCCTCGGCTCGGGGCAGCCCCAGCATTTT. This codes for CASSLGSGQPQHF. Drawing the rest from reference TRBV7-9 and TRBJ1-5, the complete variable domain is DTGVSQNPRHKITKRGQNVTFRCDPISEHNRLYWYRQTLGQGPEFLTYFQNEAQLEKSRLLSDRFSAERPKGSFSTLEIQRTEQGDSAMYLCASSLGSGQPQHFGDGTRLSIL.

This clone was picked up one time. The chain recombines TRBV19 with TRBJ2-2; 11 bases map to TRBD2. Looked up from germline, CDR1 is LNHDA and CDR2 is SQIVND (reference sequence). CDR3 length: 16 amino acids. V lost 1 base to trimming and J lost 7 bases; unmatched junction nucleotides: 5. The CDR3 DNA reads TGTGCCAGTAGTATAGGGACTAGCGGGTTCAGCGGGGAGCTGTTTTTT. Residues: CASSIGTSGFSGELFF.

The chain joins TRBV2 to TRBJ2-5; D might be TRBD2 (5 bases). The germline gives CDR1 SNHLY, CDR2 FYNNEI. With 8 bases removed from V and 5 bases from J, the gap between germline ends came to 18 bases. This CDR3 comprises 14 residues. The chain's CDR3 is CASAAGGKGETQYF. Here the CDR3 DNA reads TGTGCCAGCGCCGCTGGAGGCAAGGGCGAGACCCAGTACTTC.

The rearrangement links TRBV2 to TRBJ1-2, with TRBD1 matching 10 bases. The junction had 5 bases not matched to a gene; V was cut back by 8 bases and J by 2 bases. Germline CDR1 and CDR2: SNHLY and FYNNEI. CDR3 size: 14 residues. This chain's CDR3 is CASGRTGGNYGYTF. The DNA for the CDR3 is TGTGCCAGCGGGAGGACAGGGGGAAACTATGGCTACACCTTC.

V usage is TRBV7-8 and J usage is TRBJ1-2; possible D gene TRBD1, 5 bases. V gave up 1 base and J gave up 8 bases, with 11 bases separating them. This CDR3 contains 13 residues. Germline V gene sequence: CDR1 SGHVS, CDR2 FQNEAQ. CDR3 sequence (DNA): TGTGCCAGCAGCTTAGTGGGGGAAGGAGGCTACACCTTC. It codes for CASSLVGEGGYTF.

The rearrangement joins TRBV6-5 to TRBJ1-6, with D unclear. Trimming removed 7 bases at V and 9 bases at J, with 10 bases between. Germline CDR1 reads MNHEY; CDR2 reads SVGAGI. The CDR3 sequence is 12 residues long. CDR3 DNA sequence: TGTGCCAGCACCGTTACGGGTTCACCCCTCCACTTT. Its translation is CASTVTGSPLHF.

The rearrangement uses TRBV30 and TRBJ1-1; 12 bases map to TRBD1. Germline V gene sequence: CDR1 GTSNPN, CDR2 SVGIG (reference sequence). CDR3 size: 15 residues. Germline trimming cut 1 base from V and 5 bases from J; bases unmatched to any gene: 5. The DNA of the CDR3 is TGTGCCTGGAGTGCGGGACAGGGGGCGAGGACTGAAGCTTTCTTT. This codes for CAWSAGQGARTEAFF.

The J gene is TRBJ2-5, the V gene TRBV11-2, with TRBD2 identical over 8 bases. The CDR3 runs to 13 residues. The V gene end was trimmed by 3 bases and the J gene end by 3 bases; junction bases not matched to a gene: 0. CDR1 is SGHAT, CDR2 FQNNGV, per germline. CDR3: CASSFSGEETQYF. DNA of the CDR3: TGTGCCAGCAGCTTTAGCGGGGAAGAGACCCAGTACTTC.

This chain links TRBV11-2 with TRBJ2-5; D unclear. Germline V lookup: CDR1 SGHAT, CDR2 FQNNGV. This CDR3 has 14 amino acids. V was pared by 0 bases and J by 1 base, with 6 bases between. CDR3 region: CASSLETPQETQYF. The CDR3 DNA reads TGTGCCAGCAGCTTAGAAACACCCCAAGAGACCCAGTACTTC.

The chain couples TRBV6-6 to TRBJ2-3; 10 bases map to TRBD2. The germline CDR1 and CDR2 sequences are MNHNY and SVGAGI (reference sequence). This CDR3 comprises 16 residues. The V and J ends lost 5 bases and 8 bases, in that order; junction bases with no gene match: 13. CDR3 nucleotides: TGTGCCAGCAGTAAGGCCTCTAGCGGGGGTCAAGGTACGCAGTATTTT. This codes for CASSKASSGGQGTQYF.

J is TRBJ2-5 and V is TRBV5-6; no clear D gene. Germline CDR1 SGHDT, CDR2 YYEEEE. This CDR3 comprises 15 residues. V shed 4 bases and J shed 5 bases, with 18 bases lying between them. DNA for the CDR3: TGTGCCAGCAGCCCGGACGTTCGGGCAGTGGAGACCCAGTACTTC. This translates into CASSPDVRAVETQYF.

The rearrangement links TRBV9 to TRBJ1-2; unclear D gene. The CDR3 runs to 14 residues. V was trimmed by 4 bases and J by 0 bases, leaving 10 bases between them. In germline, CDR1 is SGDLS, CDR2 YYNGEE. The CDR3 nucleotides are TGTGCCAGCAGCAGGCCAGGAGCTAACTATGGCTACACCTTC. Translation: CASSRPGANYGYTF.

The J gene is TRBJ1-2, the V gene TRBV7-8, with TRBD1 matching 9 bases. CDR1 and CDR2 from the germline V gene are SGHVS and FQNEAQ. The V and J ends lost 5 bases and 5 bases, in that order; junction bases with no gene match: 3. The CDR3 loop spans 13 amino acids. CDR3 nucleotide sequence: TGTGCCAGCAGCCCCGGACAGGGGTATGGCTACACCTTC. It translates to CASSPGQGYGYTF.

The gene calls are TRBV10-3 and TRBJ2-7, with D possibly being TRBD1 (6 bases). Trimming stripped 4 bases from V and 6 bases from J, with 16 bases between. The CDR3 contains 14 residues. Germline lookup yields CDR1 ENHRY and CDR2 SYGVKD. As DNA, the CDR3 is TGTGCCATCAGTGTCGGACAGTCCGGAGGCGAGCAGTACTTC. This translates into CAISVGQSGGEQYF.

CDR3 amino acids: CASSPGQGGGYTF. The CDR3 nucleotides are TGCGCCAGCAGCCCGGGACAGGGCGGTGGCTACACCTTC. The chain recombines TRBV5-1 with TRBJ1-2, with 9 bases identical to TRBD1. The trim removed 4 bases at V and 7 bases at J, leaving 5 bases unmatched. The CDR3 length is 13 residues. Germline V CDR1 and CDR2: SGHRS, YFSETQ.

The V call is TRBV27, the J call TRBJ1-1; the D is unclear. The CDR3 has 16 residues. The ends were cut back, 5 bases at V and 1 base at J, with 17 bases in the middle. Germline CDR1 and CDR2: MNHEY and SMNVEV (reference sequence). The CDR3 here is CASSPRAPKENTEAFF. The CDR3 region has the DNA TGTGCCAGCAGTCCCCGGGCCCCAAAGGAGAACACTGAAGCTTTCTTT.

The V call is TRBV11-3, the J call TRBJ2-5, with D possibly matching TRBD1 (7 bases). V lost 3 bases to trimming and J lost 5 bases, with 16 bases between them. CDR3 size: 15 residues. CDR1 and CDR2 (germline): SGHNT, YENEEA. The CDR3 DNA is TGTGCCAGCAGCTTGACAGGGAATCGGGGGGAGACCCAGTACTTC. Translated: CASSLTGNRGETQYF.

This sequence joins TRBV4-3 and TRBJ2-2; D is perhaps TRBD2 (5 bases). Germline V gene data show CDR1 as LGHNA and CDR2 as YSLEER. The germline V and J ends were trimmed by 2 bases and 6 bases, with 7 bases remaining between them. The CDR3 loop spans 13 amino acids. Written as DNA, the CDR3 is TGCGCCAGCAGCCAACCCGGGGCCGGGGAGCTGTTTTTT. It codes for CASSQPGAGELFF.